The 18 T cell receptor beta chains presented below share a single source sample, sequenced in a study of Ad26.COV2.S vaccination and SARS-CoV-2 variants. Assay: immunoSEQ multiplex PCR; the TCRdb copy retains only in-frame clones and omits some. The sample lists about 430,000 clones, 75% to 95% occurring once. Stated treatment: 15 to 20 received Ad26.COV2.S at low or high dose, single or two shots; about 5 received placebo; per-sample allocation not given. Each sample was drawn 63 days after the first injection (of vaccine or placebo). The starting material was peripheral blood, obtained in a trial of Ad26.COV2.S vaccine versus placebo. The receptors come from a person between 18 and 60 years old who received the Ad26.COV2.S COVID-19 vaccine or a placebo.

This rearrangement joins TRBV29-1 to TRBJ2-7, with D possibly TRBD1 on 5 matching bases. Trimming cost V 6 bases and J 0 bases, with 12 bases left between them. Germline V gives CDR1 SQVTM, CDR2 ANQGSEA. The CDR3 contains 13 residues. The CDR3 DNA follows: TGCAGCGTAACCCGAAGGGGCTCCTACGAGCAGTACTTC. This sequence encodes CSVTRRGSYEQYF.

This CDR3 reads CASSLVSVAGNEQFF. The DNA for the CDR3 is TGTGCCAGCAGCTTGGTGTCTGTAGCGGGAAATGAGCAGTTCTTC. This rearrangement joins TRBV5-4 to TRBJ2-1, with TRBD2 matching 8 bases. Germline V gene lookup returns CDR1 SGHNT and CDR2 YYREEE (reference sequence). V was pared by 0 bases and J by 7 bases, with 6 bases of the junction left unmatched. CDR3 length equals 15 residues.

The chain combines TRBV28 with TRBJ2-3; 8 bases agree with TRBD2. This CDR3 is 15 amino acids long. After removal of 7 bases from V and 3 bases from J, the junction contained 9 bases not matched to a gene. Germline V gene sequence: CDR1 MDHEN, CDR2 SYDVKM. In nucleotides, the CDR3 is TGTGCCAGCATCTCCCCCGGGAGGGAGACAGATACGCAGTATTTT. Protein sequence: CASISPGRETDTQYF.

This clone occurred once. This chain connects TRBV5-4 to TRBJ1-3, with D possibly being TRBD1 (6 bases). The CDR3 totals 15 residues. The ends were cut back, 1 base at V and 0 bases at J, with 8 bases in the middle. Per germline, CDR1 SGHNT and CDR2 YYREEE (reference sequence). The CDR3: CASSLQGSSGNTIYF. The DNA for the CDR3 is TGTGCCAGCAGCTTGCAGGGGAGCTCTGGAAACACCATATATTTT.

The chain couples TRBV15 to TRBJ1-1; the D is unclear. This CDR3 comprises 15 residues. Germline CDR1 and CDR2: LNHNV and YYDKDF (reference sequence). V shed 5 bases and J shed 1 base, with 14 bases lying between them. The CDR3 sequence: CATSARVGSNTEAFF. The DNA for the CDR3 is TGTGCCACCAGCGCCCGTGTGGGATCGAACACTGAAGCTTTCTTT.

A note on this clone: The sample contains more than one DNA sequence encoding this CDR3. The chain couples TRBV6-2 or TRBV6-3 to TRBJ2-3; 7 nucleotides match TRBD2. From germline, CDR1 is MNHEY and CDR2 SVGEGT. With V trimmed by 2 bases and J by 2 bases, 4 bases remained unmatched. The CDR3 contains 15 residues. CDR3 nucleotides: TGTGCCAGCAGTTACGGTCTAGCGGACACAGATACGCAGTATTTT. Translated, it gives CASSYGLADTDTQYF.

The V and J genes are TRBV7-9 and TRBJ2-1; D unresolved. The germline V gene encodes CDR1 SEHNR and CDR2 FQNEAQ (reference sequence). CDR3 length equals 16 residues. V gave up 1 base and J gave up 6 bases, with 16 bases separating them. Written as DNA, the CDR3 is TGTGCCAGCAGCTTAGACGTCGGTCTTCCCCTCAATGAGCAGTTCTTC. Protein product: CASSLDVGLPLNEQFF. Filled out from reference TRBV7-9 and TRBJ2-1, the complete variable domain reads DTGVSQNPRHKITKRGQNVTFRCDPISEHNRLYWYRQTLGQGPEFLTYFQNEAQLEKSRLLSDRFSAERPKGSFSTLEIQRTEQGDSAMYLCASSLDVGLPLNEQFFGPGTRLTVL.

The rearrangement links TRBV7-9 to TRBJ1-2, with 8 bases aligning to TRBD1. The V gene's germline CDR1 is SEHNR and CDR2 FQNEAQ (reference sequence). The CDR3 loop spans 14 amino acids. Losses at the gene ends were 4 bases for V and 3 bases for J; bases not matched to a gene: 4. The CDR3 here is CASSSGQGHYGYTF. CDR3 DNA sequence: TGTGCCAGCAGCTCTGGACAGGGTCACTATGGCTACACCTTC.

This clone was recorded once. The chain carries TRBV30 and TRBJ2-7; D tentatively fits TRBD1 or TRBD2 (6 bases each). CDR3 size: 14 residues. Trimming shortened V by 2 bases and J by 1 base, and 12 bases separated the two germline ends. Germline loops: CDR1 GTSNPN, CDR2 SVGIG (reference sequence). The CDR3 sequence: CAWSRGHESYEQYF. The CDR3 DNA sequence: TGTGCCTGGAGTCGGGGGCACGAGTCCTACGAGCAGTACTTC. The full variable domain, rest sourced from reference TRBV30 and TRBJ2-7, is SQTIHQWPATLVQPVGSPLSLECTVEGTSNPNLYWYRQAAGRGLQLLFYSVGIGQISSEVPQNLSASRPQDRQFILSSKKLLLSDSGFYLCAWSRGHESYEQYFGPGTRLTVT.

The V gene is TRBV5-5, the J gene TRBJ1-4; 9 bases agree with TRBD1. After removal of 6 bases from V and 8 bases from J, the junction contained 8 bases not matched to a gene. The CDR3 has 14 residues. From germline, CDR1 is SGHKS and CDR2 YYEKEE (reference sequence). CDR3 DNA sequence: TGTGCCAGCACCAAACAGGGGGCGTCAGAAAAACTGTTTTTT. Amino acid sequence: CASTKQGASEKLFF.

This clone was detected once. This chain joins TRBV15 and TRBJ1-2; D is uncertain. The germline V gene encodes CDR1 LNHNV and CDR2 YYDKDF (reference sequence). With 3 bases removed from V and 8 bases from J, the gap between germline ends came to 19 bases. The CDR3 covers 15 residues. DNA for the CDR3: TGTGCCACCAGCAGTGGGCCGCGCCTCTCAGAAGGCTACACCTTC. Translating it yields CATSSGPRLSEGYTF.

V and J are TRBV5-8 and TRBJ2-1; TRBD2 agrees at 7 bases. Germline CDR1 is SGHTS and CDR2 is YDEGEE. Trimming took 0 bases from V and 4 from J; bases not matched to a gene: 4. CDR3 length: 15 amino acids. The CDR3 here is CASSLGSGGYNEQFF. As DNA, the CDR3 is TGTGCCAGCAGCTTGGGGTCGGGGGGTTACAATGAGCAGTTCTTC.

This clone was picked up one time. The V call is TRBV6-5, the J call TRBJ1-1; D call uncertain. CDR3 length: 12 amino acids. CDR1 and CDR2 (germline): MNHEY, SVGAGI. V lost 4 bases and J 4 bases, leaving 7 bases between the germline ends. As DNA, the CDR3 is TGTGCCAGCAGTTTGGATTTCACTGAAGCTTTCTTT. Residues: CASSLDFTEAFF.

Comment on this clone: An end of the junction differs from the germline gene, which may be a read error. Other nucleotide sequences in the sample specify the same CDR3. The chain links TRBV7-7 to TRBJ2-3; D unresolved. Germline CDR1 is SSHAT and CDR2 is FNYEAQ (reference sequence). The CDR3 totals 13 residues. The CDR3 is CASSPGSTDTQYF. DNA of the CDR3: TGTGCTAGCAGCCCCGGAAGCACAGATACGCAGTATTTT.

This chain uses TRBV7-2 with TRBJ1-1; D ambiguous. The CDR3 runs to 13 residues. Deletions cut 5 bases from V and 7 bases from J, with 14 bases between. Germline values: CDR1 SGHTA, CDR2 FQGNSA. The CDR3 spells CASSPQRESEAFF. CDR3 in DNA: TGTGCCAGCAGCCCCCAGAGGGAGAGTGAAGCTTTCTTT.

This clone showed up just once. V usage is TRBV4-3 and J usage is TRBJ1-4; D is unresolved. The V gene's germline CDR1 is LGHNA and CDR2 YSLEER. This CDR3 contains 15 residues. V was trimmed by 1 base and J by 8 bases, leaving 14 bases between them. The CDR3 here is CASSQGSGVWEKLFF. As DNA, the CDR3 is TGCGCCAGCAGCCAAGGGAGCGGGGTTTGGGAAAAACTGTTTTTT.

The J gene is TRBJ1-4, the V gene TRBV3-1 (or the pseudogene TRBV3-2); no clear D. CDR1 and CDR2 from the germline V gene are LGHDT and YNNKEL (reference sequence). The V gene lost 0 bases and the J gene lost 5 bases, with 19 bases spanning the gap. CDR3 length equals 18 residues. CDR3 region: CASSQDPWRSKGNEKLFF. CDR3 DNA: TGTGCCAGCAGCCAAGATCCCTGGAGGTCAAAAGGCAATGAAAAACTGTTTTTT.

CDR3 nucleotide sequence: TGTGCCAGCAGTACGACAGAGCTTTATGGCTACACCTTC. Translating gives CASSTTELYGYTF. The chain carries TRBV6-5 and TRBJ1-2; D is perhaps TRBD1 (5 bases). Germline-derived CDR1 and CDR2 are MNHEY and SVGAGI. The CDR3 runs 13 residues. The V gene lost 5 bases and the J gene lost 5 bases, with 12 bases spanning the gap.